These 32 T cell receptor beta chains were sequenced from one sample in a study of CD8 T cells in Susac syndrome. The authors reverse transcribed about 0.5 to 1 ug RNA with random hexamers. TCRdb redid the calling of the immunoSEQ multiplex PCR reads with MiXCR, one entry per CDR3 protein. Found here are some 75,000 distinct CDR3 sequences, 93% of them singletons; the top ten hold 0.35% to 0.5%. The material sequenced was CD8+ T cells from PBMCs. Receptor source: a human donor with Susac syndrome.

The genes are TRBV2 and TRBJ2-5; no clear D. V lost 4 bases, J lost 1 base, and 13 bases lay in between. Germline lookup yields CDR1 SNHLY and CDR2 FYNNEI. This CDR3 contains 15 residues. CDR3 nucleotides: TGTGCCAGCAGTGCGGACCGTAACAGCCAAGAGACCCAGTACTTC. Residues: CASSADRNSQETQYF.

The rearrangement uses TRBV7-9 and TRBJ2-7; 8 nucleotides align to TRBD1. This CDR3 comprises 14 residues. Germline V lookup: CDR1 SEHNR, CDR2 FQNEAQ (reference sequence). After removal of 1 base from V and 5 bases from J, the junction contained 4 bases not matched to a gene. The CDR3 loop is CASSLVHRGNEQYF. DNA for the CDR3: TGTGCCAGCAGCTTAGTTCACAGGGGGAACGAGCAGTACTTC. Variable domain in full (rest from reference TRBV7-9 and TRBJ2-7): DTGVSQNPRHKITKRGQNVTFRCDPISEHNRLYWYRQTLGQGPEFLTYFQNEAQLEKSRLLSDRFSAERPKGSFSTLEIQRTEQGDSAMYLCASSLVHRGNEQYFGPGTRLTVT.

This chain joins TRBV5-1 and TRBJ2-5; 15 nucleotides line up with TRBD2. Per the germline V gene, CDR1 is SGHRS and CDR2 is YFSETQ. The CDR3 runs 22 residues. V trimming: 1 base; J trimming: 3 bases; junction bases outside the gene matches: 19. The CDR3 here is CASSLIGLAGGPTDDLKETQYF. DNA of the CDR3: TGCGCCAGCAGCTTGATCGGACTAGCGGGAGGGCCGACCGATGATCTCAAAGAGACCCAGTACTTC.

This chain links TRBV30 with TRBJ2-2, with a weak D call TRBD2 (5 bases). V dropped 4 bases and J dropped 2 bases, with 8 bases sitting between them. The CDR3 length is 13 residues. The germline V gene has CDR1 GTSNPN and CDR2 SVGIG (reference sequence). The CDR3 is CAWNRENTGELFF. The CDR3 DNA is TGTGCCTGGAATCGGGAAAACACCGGGGAGCTGTTTTTT.

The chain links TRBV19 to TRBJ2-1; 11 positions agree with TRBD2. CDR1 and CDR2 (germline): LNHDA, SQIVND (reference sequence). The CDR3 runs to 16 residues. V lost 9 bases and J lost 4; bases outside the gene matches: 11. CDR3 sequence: CASRTSGSPLYNEQFF. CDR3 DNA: TGTGCCAGCCGAACTAGCGGGAGCCCTTTATACAATGAGCAGTTCTTC.

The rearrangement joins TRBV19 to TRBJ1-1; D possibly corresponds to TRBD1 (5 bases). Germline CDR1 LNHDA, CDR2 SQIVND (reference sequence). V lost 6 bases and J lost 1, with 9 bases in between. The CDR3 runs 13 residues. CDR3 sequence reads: CASSRAPNTEAFF. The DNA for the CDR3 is TGTGCCAGTAGCAGGGCCCCGAACACTGAAGCTTTCTTT. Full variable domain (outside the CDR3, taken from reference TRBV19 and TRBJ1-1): DGGITQSPKYLFRKEGQNVTLSCEQNLNHDAMYWYRQDPGQGLRLIYYSQIVNDFQKGDIAEGYSVSREKKESFPLTVTSAQKNPTAFYLCASSRAPNTEAFFGQGTRLTVV.

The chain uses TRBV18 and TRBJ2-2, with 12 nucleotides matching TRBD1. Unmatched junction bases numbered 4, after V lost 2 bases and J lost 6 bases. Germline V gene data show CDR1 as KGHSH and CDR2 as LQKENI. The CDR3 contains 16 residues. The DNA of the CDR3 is TGTGCCAGCTCACCAGGAGGGACAGGGGGCTCCGGGGAGCTGTTTTTT. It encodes CASSPGGTGGSGELFF.

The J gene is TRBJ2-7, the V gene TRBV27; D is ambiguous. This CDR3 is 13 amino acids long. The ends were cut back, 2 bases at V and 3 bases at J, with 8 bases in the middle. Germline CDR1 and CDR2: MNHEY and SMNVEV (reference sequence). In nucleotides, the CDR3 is TGTGCCAGCAGTTTACAGTCCTACTACGAGCAGTACTTC. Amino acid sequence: CASSLQSYYEQYF.

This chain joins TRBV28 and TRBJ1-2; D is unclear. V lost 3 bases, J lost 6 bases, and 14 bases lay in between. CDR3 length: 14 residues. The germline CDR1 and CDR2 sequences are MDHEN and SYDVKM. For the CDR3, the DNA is TGTGCCAGCAGTTTTAGGGCTTCTGGGGATGGCTACACCTTC. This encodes CASSFRASGDGYTF.

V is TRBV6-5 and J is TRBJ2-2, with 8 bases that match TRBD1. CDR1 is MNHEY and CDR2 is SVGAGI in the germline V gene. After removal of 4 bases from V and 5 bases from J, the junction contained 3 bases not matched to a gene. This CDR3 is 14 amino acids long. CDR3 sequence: CASSSDRGTGELFF. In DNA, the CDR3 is TGTGCCAGCAGTTCTGACAGGGGAACCGGGGAGCTGTTTTTT.

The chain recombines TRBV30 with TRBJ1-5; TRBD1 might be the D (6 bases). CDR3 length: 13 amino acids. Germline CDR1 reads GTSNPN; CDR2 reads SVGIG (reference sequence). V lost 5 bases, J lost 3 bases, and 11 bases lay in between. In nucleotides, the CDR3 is TGTGCCTGGGGCCAGGGGCCCAATCAGCCCCAGCATTTT. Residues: CAWGQGPNQPQHF.

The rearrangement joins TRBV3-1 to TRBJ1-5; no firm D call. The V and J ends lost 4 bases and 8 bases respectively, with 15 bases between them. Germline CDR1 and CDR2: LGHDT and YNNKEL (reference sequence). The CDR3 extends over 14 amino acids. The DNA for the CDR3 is TGTGCCAGCAGCCTCAATCCAATGGCAGAGCCCCAGCATTTT. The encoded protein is CASSLNPMAEPQHF.

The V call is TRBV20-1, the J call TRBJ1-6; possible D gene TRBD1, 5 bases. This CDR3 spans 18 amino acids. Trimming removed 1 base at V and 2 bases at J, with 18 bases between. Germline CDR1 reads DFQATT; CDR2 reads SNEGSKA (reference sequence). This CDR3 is CSARVPAGRNTYNSPLHF. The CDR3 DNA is TGCAGTGCTAGAGTTCCGGCAGGGCGCAACACCTATAATTCACCCCTCCACTTT.

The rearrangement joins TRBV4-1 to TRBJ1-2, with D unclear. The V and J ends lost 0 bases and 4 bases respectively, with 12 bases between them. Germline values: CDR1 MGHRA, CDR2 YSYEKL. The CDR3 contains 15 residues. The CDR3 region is CASSQENSVVYGYTF. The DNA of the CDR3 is TGCGCCAGCAGCCAAGAAAATAGCGTGGTCTATGGCTACACCTTC.

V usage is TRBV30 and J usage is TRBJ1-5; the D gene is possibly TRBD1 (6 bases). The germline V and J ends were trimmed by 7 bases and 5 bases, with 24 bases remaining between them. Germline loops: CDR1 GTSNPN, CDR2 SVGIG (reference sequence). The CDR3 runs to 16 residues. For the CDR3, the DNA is TGTGCCTCCACGGCGAGGGGCGGGGGCTCGGATCAGCCCCAGCATTTT. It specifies CASTARGGGSDQPQHF.

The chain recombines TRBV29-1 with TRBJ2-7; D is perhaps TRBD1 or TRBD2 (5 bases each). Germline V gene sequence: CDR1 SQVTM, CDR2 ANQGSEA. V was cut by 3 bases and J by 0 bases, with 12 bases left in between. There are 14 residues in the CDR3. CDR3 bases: TGCAGCGTTGAGGGACCTACGAGCTCCTACGAGCAGTACTTC. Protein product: CSVEGPTSSYEQYF.

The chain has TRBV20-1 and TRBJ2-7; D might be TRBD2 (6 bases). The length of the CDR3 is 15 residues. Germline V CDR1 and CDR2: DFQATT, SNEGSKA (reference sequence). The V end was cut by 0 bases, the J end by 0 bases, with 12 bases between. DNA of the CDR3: TGCAGTGCTAGAGAGCTTAGCGGAAGCTCCTACGAGCAGTACTTC. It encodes CSARELSGSSYEQYF.

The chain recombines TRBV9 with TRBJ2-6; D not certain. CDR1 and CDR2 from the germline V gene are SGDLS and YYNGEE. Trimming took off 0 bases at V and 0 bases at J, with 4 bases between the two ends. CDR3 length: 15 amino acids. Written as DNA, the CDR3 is TGTGCCAGCAGCGTAGTTTCCTCTGGGGCCAACGTCCTGACTTTC. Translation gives CASSVVSSGANVLTF.

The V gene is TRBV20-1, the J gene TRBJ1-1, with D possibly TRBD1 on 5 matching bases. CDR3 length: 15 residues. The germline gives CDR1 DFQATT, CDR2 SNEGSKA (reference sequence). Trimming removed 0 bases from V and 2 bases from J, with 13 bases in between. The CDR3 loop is CSARDPEWGNTEAFF. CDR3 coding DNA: TGCAGTGCTAGAGATCCCGAATGGGGCAACACTGAAGCTTTCTTT.

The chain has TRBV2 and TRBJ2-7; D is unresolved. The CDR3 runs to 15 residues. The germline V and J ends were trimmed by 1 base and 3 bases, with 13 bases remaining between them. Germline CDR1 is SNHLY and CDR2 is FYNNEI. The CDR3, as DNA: TGTGCCAGCAGTGAAGGACCCTTTGATTACTACGAGCAGTACTTC. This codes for CASSEGPFDYYEQYF.

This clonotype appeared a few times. CDR3 DNA: TGTGCCAGCAGGCTAACGGGGACAGTTAGCAATCAGCCCCAGCATTTT. The encoded protein is CASRLTGTVSNQPQHF. The gene calls are TRBV2 and TRBJ1-5; 7 nucleotides agree with TRBD1. Germline CDR1 SNHLY, CDR2 FYNNEI. CDR3 length: 16 amino acids. V was clipped by 6 bases and J by 0 bases; unmatched bases: 8.

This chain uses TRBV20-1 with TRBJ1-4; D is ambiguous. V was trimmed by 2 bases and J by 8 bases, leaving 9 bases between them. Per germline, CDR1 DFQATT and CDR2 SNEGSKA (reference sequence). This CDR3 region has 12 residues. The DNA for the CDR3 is TGCAGTGCTAGAACAGTAGGGGAAAAACTGTTTTTT. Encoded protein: CSARTVGEKLFF.

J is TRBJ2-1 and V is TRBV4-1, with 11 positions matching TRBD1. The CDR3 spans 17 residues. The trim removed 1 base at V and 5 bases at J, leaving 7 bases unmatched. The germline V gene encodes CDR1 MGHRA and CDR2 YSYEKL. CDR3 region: CASSQVPGQGANNEQFF. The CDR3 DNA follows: TGCGCCAGCAGCCAAGTCCCCGGACAGGGGGCGAACAATGAGCAGTTCTTC.

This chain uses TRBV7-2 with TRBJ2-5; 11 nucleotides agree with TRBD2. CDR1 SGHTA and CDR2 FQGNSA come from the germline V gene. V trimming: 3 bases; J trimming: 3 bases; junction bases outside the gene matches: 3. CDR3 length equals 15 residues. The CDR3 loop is CASSFPTSGEETQYF. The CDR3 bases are TGTGCCAGCAGCTTCCCGACTAGCGGGGAAGAGACCCAGTACTTC.

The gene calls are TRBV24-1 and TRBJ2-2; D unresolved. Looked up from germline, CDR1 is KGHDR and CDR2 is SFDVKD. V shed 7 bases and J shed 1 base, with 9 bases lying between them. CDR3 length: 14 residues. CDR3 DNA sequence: TGTGCCACCAGATCGACCGAGAACACCGGGGAGCTGTTTTTT. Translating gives CATRSTENTGELFF.

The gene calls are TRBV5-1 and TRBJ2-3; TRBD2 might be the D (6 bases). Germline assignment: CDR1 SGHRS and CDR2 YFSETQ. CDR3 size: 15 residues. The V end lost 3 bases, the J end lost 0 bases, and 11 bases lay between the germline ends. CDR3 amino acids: CASSSHSGSTDTQYF. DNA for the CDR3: TGCGCCAGCAGCTCGCATAGCGGCAGCACAGATACGCAGTATTTT.

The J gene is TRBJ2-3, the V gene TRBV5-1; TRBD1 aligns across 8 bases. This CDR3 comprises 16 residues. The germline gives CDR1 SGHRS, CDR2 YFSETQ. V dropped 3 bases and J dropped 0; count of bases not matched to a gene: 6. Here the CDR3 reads CASSSGQVFSTDTQYF. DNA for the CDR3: TGCGCCAGCAGCTCGGGACAGGTCTTTAGCACAGATACGCAGTATTTT.

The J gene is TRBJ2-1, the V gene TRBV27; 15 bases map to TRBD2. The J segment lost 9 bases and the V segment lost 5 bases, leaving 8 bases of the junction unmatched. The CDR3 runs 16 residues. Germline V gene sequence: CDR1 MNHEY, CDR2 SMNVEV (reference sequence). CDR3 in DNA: TGTGCCAGCAGTGCTCGGACTAGCGGGAGGGCCAGTGAGCAGTTCTTC. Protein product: CASSARTSGRASEQFF.

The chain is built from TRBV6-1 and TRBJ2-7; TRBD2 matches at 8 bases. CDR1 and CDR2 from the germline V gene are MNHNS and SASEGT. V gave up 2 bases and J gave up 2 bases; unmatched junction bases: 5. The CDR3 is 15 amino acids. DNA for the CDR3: TGTGCCAGCAGTGAATGGGTAGCGGGGACCTACGAGCAGTACTTC. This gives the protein CASSEWVAGTYEQYF.

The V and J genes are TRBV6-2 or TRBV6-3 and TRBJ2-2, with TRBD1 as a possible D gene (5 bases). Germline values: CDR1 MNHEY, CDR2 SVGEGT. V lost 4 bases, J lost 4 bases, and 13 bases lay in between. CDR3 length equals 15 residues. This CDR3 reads CASSFVRRATGELFF. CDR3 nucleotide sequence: TGTGCCAGCAGTTTCGTCCGCAGGGCCACCGGGGAGCTGTTTTTT.

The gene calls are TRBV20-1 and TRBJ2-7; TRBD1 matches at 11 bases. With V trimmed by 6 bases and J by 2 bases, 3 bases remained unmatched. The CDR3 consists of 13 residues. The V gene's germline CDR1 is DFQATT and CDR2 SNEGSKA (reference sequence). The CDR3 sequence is CSARDRGTYEQYF. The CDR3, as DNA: TGCAGTGCGAGGGACAGGGGGACCTACGAGCAGTACTTC.

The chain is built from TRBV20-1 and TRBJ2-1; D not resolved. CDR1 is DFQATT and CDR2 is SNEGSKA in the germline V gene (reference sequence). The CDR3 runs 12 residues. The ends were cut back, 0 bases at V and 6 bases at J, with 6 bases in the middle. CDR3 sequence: CSARDPSNEQFF. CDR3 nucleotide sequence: TGCAGTGCTAGAGACCCCAGCAATGAGCAGTTCTTC.